The 27 T cell receptor beta chains presented below share a single source sample, sequenced in a study of shared clonotypes between healthy human individuals. Naive CD8 cells comprised CD45RO-negative, CCR7-positively selected cells, excluding terminally differentiated effector memory CD45RA+ cells. The method was immunoSEQ multiplex PCR; TCRdb's version includes in-frame clones alone and lacks a portion of them. The repertoire has 2 million to 2.5 million clones, about 93% of them found once; the top ten carry under 2%. Sequencing was carried out using naive CD8+ T cells from PBMCs. The receptor set was obtained from a man in his late teens or twenties in good health. Some clones in this sample may be carry-over from other donors' samples.

V is TRBV7-6 and J is TRBJ1-5, with 7 bases matching TRBD1. CDR3 length equals 13 residues. Germline V lookup: CDR1 SGHVS, CDR2 FNYEAQ. The junction had 3 bases not matched to a gene; V was cut back by 5 bases and J by 5 bases. CDR3: CASSRGLYQPQHF. In nucleotides, the CDR3 is TGTGCCAGCAGCAGGGGGCTTTATCAGCCCCAGCATTTT.

This chain uses TRBV7-9 with TRBJ1-1; D gene uncertain. Germline V lookup: CDR1 SEHNR, CDR2 FQNEAQ (reference sequence). V lost 4 bases and J 2 bases, leaving 8 bases between the germline ends. CDR3 length: 13 residues. The CDR3 region is CASSSAVNTEAFF. In DNA form, the CDR3 reads TGTGCCAGCAGCTCCGCCGTTAACACTGAAGCTTTCTTT.

This chain connects TRBV5-5 to TRBJ1-5; D is unclear. This CDR3 has 13 amino acids. The V and J ends lost 4 bases and 0 bases respectively, with 5 bases between them. The germline V gene encodes CDR1 SGHKS and CDR2 YYEKEE (reference sequence). This chain's CDR3 is CASSPYSNQPQHF. The CDR3 DNA follows: TGTGCCAGCAGCCCATATAGCAATCAGCCCCAGCATTTT.

This chain uses TRBV16 with TRBJ1-2; TRBD1 matches 7 bases. CDR3 length: 13 residues. The V and J ends lost 5 bases and 8 bases, in that order; junction bases with no gene match: 8. Germline CDR1 and CDR2: KGHSY and FQNENV. The CDR3 DNA reads TGTGCCAGCAGCTCACAGGGGTCGGGCGGCTACACCTTC. It specifies CASSSQGSGGYTF.

This chain uses TRBV2 with TRBJ2-7; 10 bases map to TRBD2. The CDR3 is 14 amino acids. Germline values: CDR1 SNHLY, CDR2 FYNNEI. V shed 7 bases and J 2 bases; nucleotides not matched to a gene: 5. In DNA form, the CDR3 reads TGTGCCAGCACTCCGGGACTAGCGACCTACGAGCAGTACTTC. It encodes CASTPGLATYEQYF. The whole variable domain, filled in from reference TRBV2 and TRBJ2-7, reads EPEVTQTPSHQVTQMGQEVILRCVPISNHLYFYWYRQILGQKVEFLVSFYNNEISEKSEIFDDQFSVERPDGSNFTLKIRSTKLEDSAMYFCASTPGLATYEQYFGPGTRLTVT.

The CDR3 loop reads CASSLYEDNEQFF. The DNA for the CDR3 is TGTGCCAGCAGTTTATACGAGGACAATGAGCAGTTCTTC. This sequence joins TRBV27 and TRBJ2-1; no firm D call. CDR1 MNHEY and CDR2 SMNVEV come from the germline V gene (reference sequence). This CDR3 comprises 13 residues. V was trimmed by 1 base and J by 5 bases, leaving 6 bases between them.

The V and J genes are TRBV19 and TRBJ1-2; unclear D gene. With 5 bases removed from V and 0 bases from J, the gap between germline ends came to 16 bases. Germline lookup yields CDR1 LNHDA and CDR2 SQIVND (reference sequence). CDR3 length: 16 amino acids. The CDR3 nucleotides are TGTGCCAGTAGTCCGACATCATTTCCCTCTAACTATGGCTACACCTTC. It translates to CASSPTSFPSNYGYTF.

This sequence joins TRBV10-2 and TRBJ2-1; possible D gene TRBD1, 6 bases. Trimming took off 3 bases at V and 10 bases at J, with 10 bases between the two ends. The CDR3 covers 12 residues. Germline V gene lookup returns CDR1 WSHSY and CDR2 SAAADI. The CDR3 DNA reads TGCGCCAGCAGTGATACCGGGACAGAGCAGTTCTTC. It encodes CASSDTGTEQFF.

This clone was seen just once. This chain links TRBV29-1 with TRBJ2-5, with D maybe TRBD1 (6 bases). V lost 7 bases, J lost 5 bases, and 17 bases lay in between. CDR1 is SQVTM and CDR2 is ANQGSEA in the germline V gene. This CDR3 region has 13 residues. The CDR3 region is CSAGGSRPETQYF. The CDR3 bases are TGCAGCGCTGGGGGCAGTAGACCGGAGACCCAGTACTTC.

V and J are TRBV28 and TRBJ2-1, with D possibly matching TRBD1 (6 bases). This CDR3 has 15 amino acids. V was trimmed by 5 bases and J by 5 bases, leaving 16 bases between them. From germline, CDR1 is MDHEN and CDR2 SYDVKM. In DNA, the CDR3 is TGTGCCAGCAGTCCTCACAGGGAGAATAACAATGAGCAGTTCTTC. The encoded protein is CASSPHRENNNEQFF.

V gene TRBV2 combines with J gene TRBJ2-1, with 12 bases identical to TRBD2. V gave up 1 base and J gave up 3 bases; unmatched junction bases: 4. Germline V gene data show CDR1 as SNHLY and CDR2 as FYNNEI. The CDR3 has 17 residues. CDR3 sequence: CASSEETSGSVYNEQFF. CDR3 in DNA: TGTGCCAGCAGTGAAGAGACTAGCGGGAGTGTCTACAATGAGCAGTTCTTC.

The gene calls are TRBV30 and TRBJ2-4; 7 nucleotides match TRBD2. In germline, CDR1 is GTSNPN, CDR2 SVGIG (reference sequence). The CDR3 is 15 amino acids. V lost 1 base, J lost 2 bases, and 5 bases stayed unmatched. Here the CDR3 reads CAWSAPRETKNIQYF. CDR3 coding DNA: TGTGCCTGGAGTGCCCCGCGGGAGACCAAAAACATTCAGTACTTC.

This chain joins TRBV28 and TRBJ2-3, with TRBD2 matching 14 bases. V shed 8 bases, J shed 4 bases, and the junction held 14 bases outside the gene matches. Per germline, CDR1 MDHEN and CDR2 SYDVKM. This CDR3 is 18 amino acids long. The CDR3 is CASRLAGGPRHIADTQYF. The CDR3 nucleotides read TGTGCCAGCCGACTAGCGGGAGGGCCGCGACACATCGCAGATACGCAGTATTTT. The variable domain in full, completed from reference TRBV28 and TRBJ2-3, reads DVKVTQSSRYLVKRTGEKVFLECVQDMDHENMFWYRQDPGLGLRLIYFSYDVKMKEKGDIPEGYSVSREKKERFSLILESASTNQTSMYLCASRLAGGPRHIADTQYFGPGTRLTVL.

This CDR3 reads CSVEDRTSNYNEQFF. The DNA for the CDR3 is TGCAGCGTTGAAGATAGGACTAGCAATTACAATGAGCAGTTCTTC. The J gene is TRBJ2-1, the V gene TRBV29-1, with 8 bases matching TRBD2. The CDR3 consists of 15 residues. Trimming at V came to 0 bases and at J to 4 bases, leaving 5 bases not matched to a gene. Germline V gives CDR1 SQVTM, CDR2 ANQGSEA.

This sequence joins TRBV9 and TRBJ2-1; D is possibly TRBD2 (7 bases). Trimming pared 3 bases from V and 0 bases from J, leaving 13 bases between. The germline V gene encodes CDR1 SGDLS and CDR2 YYNGEE. This CDR3 comprises 16 residues. CDR3 region: CASSAEGGTSYNEQFF. For the CDR3, the DNA is TGTGCCAGCAGCGCCGAGGGGGGGACCTCCTACAATGAGCAGTTCTTC.

V gene TRBV29-1 combines with J gene TRBJ2-5, with 7 bases matching TRBD2. The closer fit of TRBJ2-7 to the DNA end suggests the J call may be wrong. CDR3 length: 14 residues. Germline CDR1 and CDR2: SQVTM and ANQGSEA. For the CDR3, the DNA is TGCAGCGTTGGGGGGGGTCGTGGGACGTACGAGCAGTACTTC. Its protein product is CSVGGGRGTYEQYF.

V and J are TRBV27 and TRBJ2-4; D is undetermined. This CDR3 has 13 amino acids. Germline V gene data show CDR1 as MNHEY and CDR2 as SMNVEV (reference sequence). V lost 4 bases, J lost 0 bases, and 4 bases lay in between. CDR3 amino acids: CASSSVAKNIQYF. The DNA of the CDR3 is TGTGCCAGCAGTTCAGTAGCCAAAAACATTCAGTACTTC.

The rearrangement links TRBV7-2 to TRBJ1-4; perhaps TRBD1 as D (6 bases). V shed 6 bases and J shed 6 bases, with 14 bases lying between them. CDR1 and CDR2 from the germline V gene are SGHTA and FQGNSA. The CDR3 is 14 amino acids. The CDR3 spells CASSRTGRDEKLFF. Written as DNA, the CDR3 is TGTGCCAGCAGTCGTACAGGGAGGGATGAAAAACTGTTTTTT.

J is TRBJ2-1 and V is TRBV28; D is possibly TRBD1 (5 bases). Per the germline V gene, CDR1 is MDHEN and CDR2 is SYDVKM. Trimming took off 3 bases at V and 7 bases at J, with 13 bases between the two ends. The CDR3 loop spans 14 amino acids. The DNA for the CDR3 is TGTGCCAGCAGTTTCGGCAGGGCGTCGAATGAGCAGTTCTTC. Its protein is CASSFGRASNEQFF.

The chain has TRBV7-9 and TRBJ2-2; D may match TRBD1 or TRBD2 (5 bases each). With 8 bases removed from V and 4 bases from J, the gap between germline ends came to 14 bases. The CDR3 covers 14 residues. In germline, CDR1 is SEHNR, CDR2 FQNEAQ (reference sequence). This chain's CDR3 is CASVGQGPTGELFF. The CDR3 nucleotides read TGTGCCAGCGTAGGGCAGGGACCCACCGGGGAGCTGTTTTTT.

This chain connects TRBV5-1 to TRBJ1-2; maybe TRBD1 (5 bases). V lost 9 bases to trimming and J lost 8 bases, with 20 bases between them. CDR1 SGHRS and CDR2 YFSETQ come from the germline V gene. The CDR3 is 13 amino acids. CDR3 amino acids: CATRDSLTIGYTF. In nucleotides, the CDR3 is TGCGCCACCCGGGACTCCCTAACTATAGGCTACACCTTC.

The V call is TRBV6-5, the J call TRBJ2-2; possibly TRBD1 for D (7 bases). CDR1 is MNHEY, CDR2 SVGAGI, per germline. V was cut by 8 bases and J by 0 bases, with 13 bases left in between. This CDR3 has 15 amino acids. The CDR3 here is CASGAGTANTGELFF. CDR3 DNA sequence: TGTGCCAGCGGGGCGGGGACAGCGAACACCGGGGAGCTGTTTTTT.

V is TRBV11-2 and J is TRBJ1-2, with TRBD1 matching 9 bases. Germline V CDR1 and CDR2: SGHAT, FQNNGV. V lost 5 bases and J lost 12; bases outside the gene matches: 7. The CDR3 covers 12 residues. The CDR3 loop is CASSRWTGDNTF. The CDR3 nucleotides are TGTGCCAGCAGCCGGTGGACAGGGGACAACACCTTC.

The rearrangement links TRBV2 to TRBJ1-1; maybe TRBD1 (6 bases). This CDR3 has 14 residues. CDR1 is SNHLY, CDR2 FYNNEI, per germline. With 6 bases removed from V and 3 bases from J, the gap between germline ends came to 14 bases. The CDR3 bases are TGTGCCAGCAGGGTAGGGGGTCTGGACACTGAAGCTTTCTTT. It is translated as CASRVGGLDTEAFF.

This rearrangement joins TRBV4-3 to TRBJ2-2; tentatively, D is TRBD1 (6 bases). Germline V lookup: CDR1 LGHNA, CDR2 YSLEER. Trimming took 6 bases from V and 0 from J, leaving 8 bases between them. The CDR3 totals 14 residues. CDR3 protein: CASRQGSNTGELFF. CDR3 bases: TGCGCCAGCAGACAGGGATCGAACACCGGGGAGCTGTTTTTT.

The chain carries TRBV7-8 and TRBJ2-2; 7 bases map to TRBD2. The V gene's germline CDR1 is SGHVS and CDR2 FQNEAQ. This CDR3 contains 14 residues. V dropped 8 bases and J dropped 1; count of bases not matched to a gene: 4. CDR3 loop: CASFPGGNTGELFF. CDR3 nucleotides: TGTGCCAGCTTCCCGGGAGGGAACACCGGGGAGCTGTTTTTT.

This chain joins TRBV11-2 and TRBJ2-5; D not resolved. The CDR3 spans 14 residues. The V end was cut by 1 base, the J end by 2 bases, with 8 bases between. Germline V gene lookup returns CDR1 SGHAT and CDR2 FQNNGV. The CDR3 loop is CASSLVSSQETQYF. CDR3 sequence (DNA): TGTGCCAGCAGCTTAGTATCCAGTCAAGAGACCCAGTACTTC. Together with reference TRBV11-2 and TRBJ2-5, the CDR3 gives the full variable domain: EAGVAQSPRYKIIEKRQSVAFWCNPISGHATLYWYQQILGQGPKLLIQFQNNGVVDDSQLPKDRFSAERLKGVDSTLKIQPAKLEDSAVYLCASSLVSSQETQYFGPGTRLLVL.